The source of this T cell receptor (beta chain) is a study of T-cell memory formation after mild COVID-19. The sample holds a few counts of this clonotype. Using constant-segment primers, 5'RACE produced TCR alpha and TCR beta cDNA libraries carrying sample barcodes and UMIs. TCRdb re-called the 5' RACE reads with MiXCR, one entry per CDR3 protein. The sample includes around 220,000 distinct CDR3 sequences, 16% of them seen just once. The ends were cut back, 3 bases at V and 1 base at J, with 12 bases in the middle. This CDR3 has 14 residues. Germline V CDR1 and CDR2: DFQATT, SNEGSKA (reference sequence).

The sample consisted of PBMCs or a T cell subset sorted from them (not recorded which). This TCR came from a young man who had mild COVID-19 (a few samples of this study predate the infection). Cell type and time point are not known. This sequence joins TRBV20-1 and TRBJ1-1; perhaps TRBD1 as D (6 bases). The CDR3 nucleotides read TGCAGTGCTAGCATAACAGGGCGGAACACTGAAGCTTTCTTT. It is translated as CSASITGRNTEAFF.